These T cell receptor beta chains were read from a single sample in a study of cytomegalovirus exposure and HLA in healthy donors. The repertoire was sequenced with immunoSEQ multiplex PCR; TCRdb's copy has only in-frame clones and lacks some. The repertoire includes about 150,000 clones, roughly 80% of them detected once, and 1.1% to 1.5% sits in the top ten. Sequences were obtained from PBMCs. The receptors here all came from a woman in her twenties or thirties in good health and CMV-seronegative. Each CDR3 is given with its conserved first and last residue. D genes are given only for firm matches. Clone size appears in some rows only: once, few, many, or a class for an expanded clone.

size,D,V,J,CDR3,DNA
few,TRBD2,TRBV30,TRBJ2-1,CAWSGGGRLAQFF,TGTGCCTGGAGTGGGGGGGGGAGACTAGCGCAGTTCTTC
-,-,TRBV11-2,TRBJ1-2,CASSLEGRAFYGYTF,TGTGCCAGCAGCTTAGAGGGGAGGGCCTTCTATGGCTACACCTTC
-,-,TRBV5-1,TRBJ1-5,CASSLGLRSNQPQHF,TGTGCCAGCAGCTTGGGACTCCGGAGCAATCAGCCCCAGCATTTT
-,TRBD1,TRBV5-4,TRBJ2-7,CASSSLWLRDRKQYF,TGTGCCAGCAGCTCCCTCTGGCTCCGGGACAGAAAGCAGTACTTC
-,TRBD2,TRBV9,TRBJ2-7,CASSEGTSGAREQYF,TGTGCCAGCAGCGAGGGGACTAGCGGGGCGCGCGAGCAGTACTTC
-,-,TRBV23-1,TRBJ1-2,CASSQPRGYTF,TGCGCCAGCAGTCAACCTAGGGGCTACACCTTC
-,-,TRBV27,TRBJ2-2,CASSYRGTGELFF,TGTGCCAGCAGTTATAGGGGAACCGGGGAGCTGTTTTTT
-,-,TRBV4-1,TRBJ2-5,CASSQDRIQETQYF,TGCGCCAGCAGCCAAGACAGAATTCAAGAGACCCAGTACTTC
-,TRBD1,TRBV27,TRBJ2-2,CASSSTGSGELFF,TGTGCCAGCAGTTCGACAGGGTCCGGGGAGCTGTTTTTT
-,-,TRBV28,TRBJ2-7,CASATTVSYEQYF,TGTGCCAGCGCTACCACGGTCTCCTACGAGCAGTACTTC
-,-,TRBV2,TRBJ1-4,CASSALPGEKLFF,TGTGCCAGCAGTGCTCTCCCCGGGGAAAAACTGTTTTTT
few,TRBD1,TRBV2,TRBJ2-2,CASSPDRFAGELFF,TGTGCCAGCAGCCCGGACAGGTTCGCCGGGGAGCTGTTTTTT
-,TRBD2,TRBV5-1,TRBJ2-5,CASSPPQTSGEETQYF,TGCGCCAGCAGTCCCCCCCAGACTAGCGGGGAAGAGACCCAGTACTTC
-,-,TRBV10-3,TRBJ2-5,CAISEGADRETQYF,TGTGCCATCAGTGAGGGAGCTGATAGGGAGACCCAGTACTTC
-,-,TRBV7-9,TRBJ2-6,CASSYRQVTPGANVLTF,TGTGCCAGCAGCTACCGACAGGTCACCCCTGGGGCCAACGTCCTGACTTTC
-,TRBD2,TRBV28,TRBJ2-5,CASSLFREGETQYF,TGTGCCAGCAGTTTATTTCGGGAGGGAGAGACCCAGTACTTC
-,TRBD1,TRBV5-1,TRBJ2-7,CASSRGQTYEQYF,TGCGCCAGCAGCCGGGGACAGACCTACGAGCAGTACTTC
-,TRBD1,TRBV11-2,TRBJ2-1,CASSGGGTGLLEQFF,TGTGCCAGCAGCGGAGGGGGGACAGGGCTCCTTGAGCAGTTCTTC
few,TRBD2,TRBV7-8,TRBJ2-2,CASSSNRASGGANTGELFF,TGTGCCAGCAGCTCCAATCGGGCTAGCGGGGGGGCGAACACCGGGGAGCTGTTTTTT
-,-,TRBV6-1,TRBJ2-7,CASSEGTPVNYEQYF,TGTGCCAGCAGTGAAGGGACACCGGTAAACTACGAGCAGTACTTC
-,-,TRBV5-1,TRBJ2-1,CASSRIEGNEQFF,TGCGCCAGTTCAAGGATAGAGGGAAATGAGCAGTTCTTC
few,TRBD2,TRBV10-1,TRBJ2-5,CAIANILAAEETQYF,TGCGCCATCGCGAATATACTAGCGGCGGAAGAGACCCAGTACTTC
-,-,TRBV7-9,TRBJ2-1,CASSTGLTGDEQFF,TGTGCCAGCAGCACGGGGTTGACTGGGGATGAGCAGTTCTTC
-,-,TRBV5-1,TRBJ1-5,CASSPRSGGGQPQHF,TGCGCCAGCAGCCCCCGGTCGGGGGGCGGGCAGCCCCAGCATTTT
once,-,TRBV29-1,TRBJ2-3,CSVGADRLAGRDTQYF,TGCAGCGTGGGGGCAGATCGACTAGCAGGGAGGGATACGCAGTATTTT
-,-,TRBV2,TRBJ2-5,CASSEEIAGTQYF,TGTGCCAGCAGTGAAGAGATCGCCGGGACCCAGTACTTC
once,-,TRBV6-5,TRBJ2-7,CASSYNGYEQYF,TGTGCCAGCAGTTATAACGGCTACGAGCAGTACTTC
many,-,TRBV28,TRBJ1-2,CASSPGGTNYGYTF,TGTGCCAGCAGCCCCGGGGGGACTAACTATGGCTACACCTTC
-,TRBD1,TRBV7-9,TRBJ2-7,CASSPGGGDRGYEQYF,TGTGCCAGCAGCCCTGGCGGCGGGGACAGGGGTTACGAGCAGTACTTC
-,-,TRBV6-4,TRBJ1-1,CASSSPPVRSTEAFF,TGTGCCAGCAGTTCCCCTCCGGTCCGGAGCACTGAAGCTTTCTTT
-,-,TRBV7-8,TRBJ2-1,CASSLWGESSYNEQFF,TGTGCCAGCAGCTTATGGGGCGAGAGCTCCTACAATGAGCAGTTCTTC
few,-,TRBV6-1,TRBJ2-2,CASSEASGFAGELFF,TGTGCCAGCAGTGAAGCTTCAGGGTTTGCCGGGGAGCTGTTTTTT
-,TRBD1,TRBV4-2,TRBJ1-3,CASSQDAGQLLPSSGNTIYF,TGTGCCAGCAGCCAAGATGCGGGACAGCTTCTCCCTTCCTCTGGAAACACCATATATTTT
once,-,TRBV19,TRBJ2-2,CASRKGYTGELFF,TGTGCCAGTAGGAAGGGGTACACCGGGGAGCTGTTTTTT
-,-,TRBV21-1,TRBJ1-5,CASPQGSNQPQHF,TGTGCCAGCCCCCAGGGGAGCAATCAGCCCCAGCATTTT
-,-,TRBV9,TRBJ1-1,CASSVTPGTEAFF,TGTGCCAGCAGCGTAACCCCGGGCACTGAAGCTTTCTTT
few,TRBD1,TRBV27,TRBJ1-5,CASSRDRVNQPQHF,TGTGCCAGCAGCCGTGACAGGGTCAATCAGCCCCAGCATTTT
few,TRBD1,TRBV11-2,TRBJ2-1,CASSFGQADESFPVAEQFF,TGTGCCAGCAGCTTCGGACAGGCCGATGAATCTTTCCCAGTGGCTGAGCAGTTCTTC
-,TRBD2,TRBV6-5,TRBJ2-5,CASSPLLAGGETQYF,TGTGCCAGCAGTCCCCTACTAGCGGGGGGAGAGACCCAGTACTTC
-,-,TRBV7-2,TRBJ2-1,CASSLYSNEQFF,TGTGCCAGCAGCTTATACTCAAATGAGCAGTTCTTC
-,-,TRBV4-1,TRBJ2-7,CASSQESGNEQYF,TGCGCCAGCAGCCAAGAGTCCGGGAACGAGCAGTACTTC
-,-,TRBV27,TRBJ2-1,CASSLSRNEQFF,TGTGCCAGCAGTTTATCCCGGAATGAGCAGTTCTTC
-,TRBD1,TRBV7-8,TRBJ1-1,CASSRVGTAEAFF,TGTGCCAGCAGCCGTGTGGGGACAGCTGAAGCTTTCTTT
-,TRBD1,TRBV13,TRBJ2-7,CASSPLGDSTNYEQYF,TGTGCCAGCAGCCCCCTAGGGGACAGCACCAACTACGAGCAGTACTTC
few,TRBD1,TRBV6-1,TRBJ1-6,CASSEGQGASPLHF,TGTGCCAGCAGTGAGGGACAGGGGGCTTCACCCCTCCACTTT
-,TRBD1,TRBV7-2,TRBJ2-7,CASRPGQGAYEQYF,TGTGCCAGCCGCCCGGGACAGGGGGCTTACGAGCAGTACTTC
-,-,TRBV30,TRBJ1-1,CAWTPGNTEAFF,TGTGCCTGGACCCCAGGGAACACTGAAGCTTTCTTT
-,-,TRBV19,TRBJ2-7,CASSIGGSYEQYF,TGTGCCAGTAGTATAGGCGGCAGCTACGAGCAGTACTTC
-,-,TRBV6-1,TRBJ1-2,CASAVGALSYGYTF,TGTGCCAGCGCCGTGGGGGCGCTTTCCTATGGCTACACCTTC
few,TRBD1,TRBV5-6,TRBJ1-4,CASSFFGQGEEKLFF,TGTGCCAGCAGCTTTTTCGGACAGGGGGAGGAAAAACTGTTTTTT
-,-,TRBV2,TRBJ2-4,CASSEADLAKNSQYF,TGTGCCAGCAGTGAAGCCGACCTAGCCAAAAACAGTCAGTACTTC
-,TRBD1,TRBV6-5,TRBJ1-4,CASSYSINRGSEKLFF,TGTGCCAGCAGTTACTCGATTAACAGGGGGAGTGAAAAACTGTTTTTT
once,-,TRBV18,TRBJ2-2,CASSPLMTESTGELFF,TGTGCCAGCTCACCACTAATGACAGAATCCACCGGGGAGCTGTTTTTT
-,-,TRBV6-5,TRBJ1-4,CASQGGNEKLFF,TGTGCCAGTCAGGGTGGGAATGAAAAACTGTTTTTT
-,-,TRBV4-1,TRBJ2-2,CASSQPSGLWTGELFF,TGCGCCAGCAGCCAACCGTCAGGCCTCTGGACCGGGGAGCTGTTTTTT
-,TRBD1,TRBV6-6,TRBJ1-5,CAISQGQGIQPQHF,TGTGCCATCTCTCAGGGACAGGGGATTCAGCCCCAGCATTTT
-,TRBD1,TRBV28,TRBJ1-1,CASSLTDRVAEAFF,TGTGCCAGCAGTTTAACTGACAGGGTGGCTGAAGCTTTCTTT
-,TRBD2,TRBV7-9,TRBJ2-1,CASSLVPGLEFF,TGTGCCAGCAGCTTAGTGCCGGGACTAGAATTCTTC
-,TRBD1,TRBV5-1,TRBJ1-2,CASSFIGTGGEGYTF,TGCGCCAGCAGCTTTATTGGGACAGGGGGCGAAGGCTACACCTTC
-,-,TRBV2,TRBJ1-1,CASSGRGVRLYEAFF,TGTGCCAGCAGTGGGCGGGGTGTGAGACTTTATGAAGCTTTCTTT